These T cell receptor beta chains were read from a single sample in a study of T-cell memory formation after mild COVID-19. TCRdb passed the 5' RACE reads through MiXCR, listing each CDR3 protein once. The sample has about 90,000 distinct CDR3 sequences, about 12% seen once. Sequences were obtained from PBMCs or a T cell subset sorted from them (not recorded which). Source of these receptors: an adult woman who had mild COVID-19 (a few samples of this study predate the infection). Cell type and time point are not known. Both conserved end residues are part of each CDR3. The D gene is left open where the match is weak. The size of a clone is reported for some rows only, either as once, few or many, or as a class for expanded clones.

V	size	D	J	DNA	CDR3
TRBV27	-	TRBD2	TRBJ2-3	TGTGCCAGCAGTTTTCTAGCGGGAGCCGCCGATACGCAGTATTTT	CASSFLAGAADTQYF
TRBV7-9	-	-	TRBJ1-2	TGTGCCAGCAGCAACCCAGGACAGCTTAACTATGGCTACACCTTC	CASSNPGQLNYGYTF
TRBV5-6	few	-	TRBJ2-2	TGTGCCAGCAGCCGGGGCGGGGAGCTGTTTTTT	CASSRGGELFF
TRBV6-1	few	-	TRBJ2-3	TGTGCCAGCACCCCCCTGGTGTATGCAGTAGGGGGGCAGGATACGCAGTATTTT	CASTPLVYAVGGQDTQYF
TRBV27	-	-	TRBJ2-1	TGTGCCAGCAGCGCGGACGGACCCCTCTACAATGAGCAGTTCTTC	CASSADGPLYNEQFF
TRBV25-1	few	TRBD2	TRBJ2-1	TGTGCCAGCAGTGAGGTCCTAGCGGGCCCTTACAATGAGCAGTTCTTC	CASSEVLAGPYNEQFF
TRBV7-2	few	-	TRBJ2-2	TGTGCCAGCAGCTTAGAACAGTTTGGCACCGGGGAGCTGTTTTTT	CASSLEQFGTGELFF
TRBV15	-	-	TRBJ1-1	TGTGCCACCAGCGCTGACAGAAACACTGAAGCTTTCTTT	CATSADRNTEAFF
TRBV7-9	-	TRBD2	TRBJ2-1	TGTGCCAGCAGCTTGACTAGCGGGAGACGGCCCAATGAGCAGTTCTTC	CASSLTSGRRPNEQFF
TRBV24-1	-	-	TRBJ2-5	TGTGCCACCAGTGCGGAAGGGTGGGAGACCCAGTACTTC	CATSAEGWETQYF
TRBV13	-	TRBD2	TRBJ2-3	TGTGCCAGCAGCCCCGGAGAAGCGGGAGTAGATACGCAGTATTTT	CASSPGEAGVDTQYF
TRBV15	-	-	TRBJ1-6	TGTGCCACCAGCGCCGCGACAGAAAATTCACCCCTCCACTTT	CATSAATENSPLHF
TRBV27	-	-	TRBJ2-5	TGTGCCAGCAGTTTATCGCCAGTGGAGACCCAGTACTTC	CASSLSPVETQYF
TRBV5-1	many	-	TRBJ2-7	TGCGCCAGCAGCTTCGGCCCTTCCGGGTACGAGCAGTACTTC	CASSFGPSGYEQYF
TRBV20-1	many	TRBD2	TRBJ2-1	TGCAGTGCTAGAGATGGAAGCGGGAGGGCCCTCTACAATGAGCAGTTCTTC	CSARDGSGRALYNEQFF
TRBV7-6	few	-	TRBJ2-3	TGTGCCAGCAGCTTAAGGGGGGAAAGCACAGATACGCAGTATTTT	CASSLRGESTDTQYF
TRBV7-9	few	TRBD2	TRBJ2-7	TGTGCCAGCAGCTTAACAGCGGGAGTGGACTGGTTTGCGGCCTACGAGCAGTACTTC	CASSLTAGVDWFAAYEQYF
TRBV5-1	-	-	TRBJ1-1	TGCGCCAGCTCAACTCCGGGGGGTTACACTGAAGCTTTCTTT	CASSTPGGYTEAFF
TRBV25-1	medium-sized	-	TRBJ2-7	TGTGCCAGCAGTGAGTCCCGCAGGTACGGGGACGAGCAGTACTTC	CASSESRRYGDEQYF
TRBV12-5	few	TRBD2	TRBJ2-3	TGTGCTAGTGGTCTAAGCTTCGCGGGAGTTGGCACAGATACGCAGTATTTT	CASGLSFAGVGTDTQYF
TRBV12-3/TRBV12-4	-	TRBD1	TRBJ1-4	TGTGCCAGCAGTACGACAGGGGCGGATGAAAAACTGTTTTTT	CASSTTGADEKLFF
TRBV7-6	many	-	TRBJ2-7	TGTGCCAGCAGCTTAGCAGGGGCCCCCTACGAGCAGTACTTC	CASSLAGAPYEQYF
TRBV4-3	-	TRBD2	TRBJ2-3	TGCGCCAGCAGCCGGGGGGGGAGCGGCACAGATACGCAGTATTTT	CASSRGGSGTDTQYF